This section outlines one T cell receptor (beta chain) sequence together with its context. What it recognizes is unknown. These data originate in a study of cytomegalovirus exposure and HLA in healthy donors. Findings and caveats of the study: The study put 150 or so TCR beta chains on its list as cytomegalovirus-associated. Whilst most TCR sequences proved rare, a subset of public TCRs occurred across many donors. Subsequent analysis found a tendency for first-cohort TCR clusters to co-occur within the 120 or so validation repertoires.

The donors were members of the approximately 120-subject validation cohort (separate from the 666-subject first cohort). Data came from immunoSEQ multiplex PCR; TCRdb stores just in-frame clones and leaves some out. The table lists under 75,000 clones, about 91% of them singletons. Trimming removed 5 bases from V and 0 bases from J, with 5 bases in between. CDR3 length: 12 residues. Germline loops: CDR1 SGHDT, CDR2 YYEEEE. The sequence was obtained from a man between 18 and 29 years old in good health and CMV-seropositive. The chain employs TRBV5-6 and TRBJ1-1; D gene ambiguous. The specimen was PBMCs. CDR3 sequence (DNA): TGTGCCAGCAGGCGTATGAACACTGAAGCTTTCTTT. Protein sequence: CASRRMNTEAFF.